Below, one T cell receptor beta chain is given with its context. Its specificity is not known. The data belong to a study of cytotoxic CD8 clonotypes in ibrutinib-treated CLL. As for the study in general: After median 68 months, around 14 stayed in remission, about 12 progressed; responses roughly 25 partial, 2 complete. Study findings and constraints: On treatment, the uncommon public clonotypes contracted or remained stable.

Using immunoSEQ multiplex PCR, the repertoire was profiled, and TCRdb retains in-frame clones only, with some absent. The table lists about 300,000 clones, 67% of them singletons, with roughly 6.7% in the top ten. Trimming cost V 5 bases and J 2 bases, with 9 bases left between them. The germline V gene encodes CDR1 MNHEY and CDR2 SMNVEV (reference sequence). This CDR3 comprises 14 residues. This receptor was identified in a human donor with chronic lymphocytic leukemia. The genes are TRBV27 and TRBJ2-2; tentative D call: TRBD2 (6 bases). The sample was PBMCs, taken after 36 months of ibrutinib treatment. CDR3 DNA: TGTGCCAGCAGTAAACTAGCCAACACCGGGGAGCTGTTTTTT. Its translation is CASSKLANTGELFF.